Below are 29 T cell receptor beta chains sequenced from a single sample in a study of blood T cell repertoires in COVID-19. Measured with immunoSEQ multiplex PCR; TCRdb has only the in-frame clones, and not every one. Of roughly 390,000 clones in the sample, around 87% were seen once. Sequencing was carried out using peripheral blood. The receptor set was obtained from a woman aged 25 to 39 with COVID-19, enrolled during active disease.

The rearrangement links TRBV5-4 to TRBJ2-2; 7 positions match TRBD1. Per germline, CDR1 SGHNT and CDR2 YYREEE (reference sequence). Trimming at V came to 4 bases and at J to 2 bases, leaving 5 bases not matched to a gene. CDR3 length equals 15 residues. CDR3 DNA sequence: TGTGCCAGCAGCCTGGGACAGCCTAACACCGGGGAGCTGTTTTTT. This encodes CASSLGQPNTGELFF. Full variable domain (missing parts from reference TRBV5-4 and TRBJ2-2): ETGVTQSPTHLIKTRGQQVTLRCSSQSGHNTVSWYQQALGQGPQFIFQYYREEENGRGNFPPRFSGLQFPNYSSELNVNALELDDSALYLCASSLGQPNTGELFFGEGSRLTVL.

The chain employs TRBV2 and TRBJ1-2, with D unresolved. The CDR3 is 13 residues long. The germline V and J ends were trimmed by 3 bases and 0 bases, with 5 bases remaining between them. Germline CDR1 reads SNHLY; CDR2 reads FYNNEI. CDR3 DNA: TGTGCCAGCAGTGAGGCAGCTAACTATGGCTACACCTTC. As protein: CASSEAANYGYTF.

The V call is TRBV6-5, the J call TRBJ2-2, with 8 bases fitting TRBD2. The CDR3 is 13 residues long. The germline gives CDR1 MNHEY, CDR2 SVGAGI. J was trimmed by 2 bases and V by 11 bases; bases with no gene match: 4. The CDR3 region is CAGSGRNTGELFF. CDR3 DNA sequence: TGTGCCGGAAGCGGGAGAAACACCGGGGAGCTGTTTTTT.

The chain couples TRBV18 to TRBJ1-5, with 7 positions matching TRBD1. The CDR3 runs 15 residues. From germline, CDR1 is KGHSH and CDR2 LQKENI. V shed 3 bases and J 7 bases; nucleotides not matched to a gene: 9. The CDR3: CASSPGRQGRQPQHF. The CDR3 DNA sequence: TGTGCCAGCTCACCCGGGCGACAGGGACGGCAGCCCCAGCATTTT.

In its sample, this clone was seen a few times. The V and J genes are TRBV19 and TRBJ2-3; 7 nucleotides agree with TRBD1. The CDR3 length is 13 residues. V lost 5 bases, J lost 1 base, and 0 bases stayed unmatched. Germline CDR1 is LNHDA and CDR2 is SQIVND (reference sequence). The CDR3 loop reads CASSGQGTDTQYF. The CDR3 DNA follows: TGTGCCAGTAGTGGACAGGGCACAGATACGCAGTATTTT. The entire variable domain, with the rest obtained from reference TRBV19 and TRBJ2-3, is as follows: DGGITQSPKYLFRKEGQNVTLSCEQNLNHDAMYWYRQDPGQGLRLIYYSQIVNDFQKGDIAEGYSVSREKKESFPLTVTSAQKNPTAFYLCASSGQGTDTQYFGPGTRLTVL.

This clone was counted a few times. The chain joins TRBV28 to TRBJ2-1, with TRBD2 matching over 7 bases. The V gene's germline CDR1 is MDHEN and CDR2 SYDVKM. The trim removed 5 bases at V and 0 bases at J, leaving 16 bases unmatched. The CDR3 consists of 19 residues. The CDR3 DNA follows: TGTGCCAGCAGTCCCCCACTAGCGTCACCTAGGAGCTCCTACAATGAGCAGTTCTTC. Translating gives CASSPPLASPRSSYNEQFF.

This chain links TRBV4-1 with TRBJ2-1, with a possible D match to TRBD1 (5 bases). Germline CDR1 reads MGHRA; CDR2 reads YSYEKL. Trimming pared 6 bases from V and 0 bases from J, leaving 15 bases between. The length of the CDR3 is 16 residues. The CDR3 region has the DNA TGCGCCAGCAGTCTAAGTAGCAGGGACTCCTACAATGAGCAGTTCTTC. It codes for CASSLSSRDSYNEQFF.

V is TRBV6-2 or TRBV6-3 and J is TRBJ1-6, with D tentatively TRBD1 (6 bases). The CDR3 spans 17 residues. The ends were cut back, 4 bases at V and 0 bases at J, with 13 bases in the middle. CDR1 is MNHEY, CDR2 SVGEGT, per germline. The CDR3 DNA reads TGTGCCAGCAGTTTGGGTACAGGGCACTCCTATAATTCACCCCTCCACTTT. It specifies CASSLGTGHSYNSPLHF.

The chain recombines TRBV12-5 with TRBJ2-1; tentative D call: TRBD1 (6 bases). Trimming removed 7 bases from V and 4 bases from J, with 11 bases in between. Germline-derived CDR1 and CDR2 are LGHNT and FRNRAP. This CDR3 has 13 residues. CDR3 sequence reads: CASAPDSYNEQFF. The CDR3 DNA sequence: TGTGCTAGTGCCCCGGACAGTTACAATGAGCAGTTCTTC.

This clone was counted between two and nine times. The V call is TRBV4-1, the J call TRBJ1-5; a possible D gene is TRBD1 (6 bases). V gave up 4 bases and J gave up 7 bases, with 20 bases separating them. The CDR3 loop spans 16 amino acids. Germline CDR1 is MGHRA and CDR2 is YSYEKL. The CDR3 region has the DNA TGCGCCAGCAGCCTCCAACAGACAGGCCAACCCCAGCCCCAGCATTTT. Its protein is CASSLQQTGQPQPQHF.

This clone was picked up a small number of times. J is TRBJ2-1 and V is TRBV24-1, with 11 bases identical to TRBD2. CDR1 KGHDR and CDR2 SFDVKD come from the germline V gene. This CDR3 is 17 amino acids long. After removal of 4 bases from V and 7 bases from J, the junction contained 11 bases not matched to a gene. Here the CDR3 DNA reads TGTGCCACCAGTGACACAAAACTAGCGGGAGTTTTTAATGAGCAGTTCTTC. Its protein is CATSDTKLAGVFNEQFF.

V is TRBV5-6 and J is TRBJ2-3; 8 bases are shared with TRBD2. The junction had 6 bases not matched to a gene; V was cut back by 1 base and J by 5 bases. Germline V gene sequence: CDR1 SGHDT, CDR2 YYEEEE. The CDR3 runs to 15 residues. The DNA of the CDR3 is TGTGCCAGCAGCTTGTGGGCGGGAGGTGGAGATACGCAGTATTTT. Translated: CASSLWAGGGDTQYF.

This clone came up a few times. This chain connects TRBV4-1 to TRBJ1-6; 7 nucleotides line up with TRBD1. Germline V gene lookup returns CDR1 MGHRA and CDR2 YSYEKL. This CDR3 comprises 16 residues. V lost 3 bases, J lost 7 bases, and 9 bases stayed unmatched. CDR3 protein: CASSQARGQTNSPLHF. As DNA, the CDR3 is TGCGCCAGCAGCCAGGCAAGGGGACAGACAAATTCACCCCTCCACTTT.

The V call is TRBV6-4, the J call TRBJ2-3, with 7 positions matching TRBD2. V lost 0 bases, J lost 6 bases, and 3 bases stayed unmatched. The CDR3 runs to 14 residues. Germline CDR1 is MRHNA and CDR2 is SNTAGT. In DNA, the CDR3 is TGTGCCAGCAGTGACTCCGGTAGCGGGGATACGCAGTATTTT. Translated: CASSDSGSGDTQYF.

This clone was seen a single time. The CDR3 coding sequence is TGTGCCAGTAGTGGGGGGACAGGGGCAGGGGACACTGAAGCTTTCTTT. The encoded protein is CASSGGTGAGDTEAFF. V usage is TRBV19 and J usage is TRBJ1-1; 10 bases map to TRBD1. The CDR3 consists of 16 residues. The V gene's germline CDR1 is LNHDA and CDR2 SQIVND (reference sequence). The V segment lost 5 bases and the J segment 3 bases; nucleotides outside the gene matches: 9.

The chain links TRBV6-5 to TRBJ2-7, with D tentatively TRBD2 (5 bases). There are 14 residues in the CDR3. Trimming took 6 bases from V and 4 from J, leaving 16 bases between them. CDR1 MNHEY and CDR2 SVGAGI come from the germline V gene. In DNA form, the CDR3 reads TGTGCCAGCAGCCCCCGGGGAGATTTATACGAGCAGTACTTC. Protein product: CASSPRGDLYEQYF.

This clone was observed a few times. The CDR3 sequence: CASSMTETAGYTF. The CDR3 DNA reads TGTGCCAGCAGCATGACTGAGACGGCTGGCTACACCTTC. J is TRBJ1-2 and V is TRBV27, with unresolved D. With 6 bases removed from V and 7 bases from J, the gap between germline ends came to 15 bases. The germline V gene has CDR1 MNHEY and CDR2 SMNVEV (reference sequence). This CDR3 has 13 amino acids.

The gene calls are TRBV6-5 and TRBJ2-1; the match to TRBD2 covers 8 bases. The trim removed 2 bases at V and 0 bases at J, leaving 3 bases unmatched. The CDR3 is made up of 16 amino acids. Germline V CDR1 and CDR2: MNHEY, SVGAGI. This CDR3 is CASSYMREDSYNEQFF. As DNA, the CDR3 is TGTGCCAGCAGTTACATGCGGGAGGACTCCTACAATGAGCAGTTCTTC.

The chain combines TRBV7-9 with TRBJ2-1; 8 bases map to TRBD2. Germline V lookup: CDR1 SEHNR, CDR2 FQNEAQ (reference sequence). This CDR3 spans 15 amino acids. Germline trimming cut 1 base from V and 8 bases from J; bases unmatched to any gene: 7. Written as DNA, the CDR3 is TGTGCCAGCAGCTTAGGTGGGACTAGTCTCCATGAGCAGTTCTTC. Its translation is CASSLGGTSLHEQFF.

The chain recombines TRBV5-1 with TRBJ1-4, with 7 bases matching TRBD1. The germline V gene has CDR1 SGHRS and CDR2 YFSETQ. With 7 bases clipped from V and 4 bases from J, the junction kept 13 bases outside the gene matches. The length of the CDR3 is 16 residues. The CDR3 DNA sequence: TGCGCCAGCGGGTCCGGTAGGGGGCCTTATAATGAAAAACTGTTTTTT. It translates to CASGSGRGPYNEKLFF.

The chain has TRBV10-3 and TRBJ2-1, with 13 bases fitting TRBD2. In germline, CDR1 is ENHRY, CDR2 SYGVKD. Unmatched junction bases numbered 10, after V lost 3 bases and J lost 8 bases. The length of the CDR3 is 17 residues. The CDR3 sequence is CAISDPRTSGSGYEQFF. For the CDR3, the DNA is TGTGCCATCAGTGACCCTAGGACTAGCGGGAGTGGGTATGAGCAGTTCTTC.

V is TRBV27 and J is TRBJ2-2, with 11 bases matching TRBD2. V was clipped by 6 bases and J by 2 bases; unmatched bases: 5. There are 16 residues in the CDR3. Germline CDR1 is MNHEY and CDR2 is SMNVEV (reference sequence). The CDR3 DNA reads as TGTGCCAGCAGCCTGGGACTAGCGGCCAACACCGGGGAGCTGTTTTTT. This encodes CASSLGLAANTGELFF.

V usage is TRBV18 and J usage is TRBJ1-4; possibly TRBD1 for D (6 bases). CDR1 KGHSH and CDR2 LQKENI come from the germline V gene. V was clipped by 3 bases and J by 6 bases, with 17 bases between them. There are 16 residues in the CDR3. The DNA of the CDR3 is TGTGCCAGCTCACCCTCCGAGCGGGACAATTATGAAAAACTGTTTTTT. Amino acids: CASSPSERDNYEKLFF.

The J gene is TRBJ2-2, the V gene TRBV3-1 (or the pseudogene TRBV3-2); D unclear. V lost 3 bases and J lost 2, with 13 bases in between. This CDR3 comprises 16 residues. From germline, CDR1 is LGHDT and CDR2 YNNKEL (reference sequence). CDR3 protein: CASSQARLRNTGELFF. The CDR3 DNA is TGTGCCAGCAGCCAGGCGCGGCTCCGTAACACCGGGGAGCTGTTTTTT.

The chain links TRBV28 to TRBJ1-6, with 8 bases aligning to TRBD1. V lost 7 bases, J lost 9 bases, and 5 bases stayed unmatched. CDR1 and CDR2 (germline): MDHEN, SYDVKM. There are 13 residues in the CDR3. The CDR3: CASNDRGRSPLHF. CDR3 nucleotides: TGTGCCAGCAATGACAGGGGACGTTCACCCCTCCACTTT.

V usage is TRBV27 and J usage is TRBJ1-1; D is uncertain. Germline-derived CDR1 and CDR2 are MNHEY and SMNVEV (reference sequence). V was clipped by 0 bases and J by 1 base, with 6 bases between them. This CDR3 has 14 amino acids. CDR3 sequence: CASSLSSGNTEAFF. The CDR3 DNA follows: TGTGCCAGCAGTTTATCCTCCGGGAACACTGAAGCTTTCTTT.

CDR3 protein: CASSRRGDRGNTGELFF. The CDR3 DNA follows: TGTGCCAGTAGCAGACGTGGGGACAGGGGTAACACCGGGGAGCTGTTTTTT. This chain uses TRBV19 with TRBJ2-2; 10 bases align to TRBD1. V dropped 6 bases and J dropped 2; count of bases not matched to a gene: 9. The germline CDR1 and CDR2 sequences are LNHDA and SQIVND (reference sequence). The CDR3 sequence is 17 residues long.

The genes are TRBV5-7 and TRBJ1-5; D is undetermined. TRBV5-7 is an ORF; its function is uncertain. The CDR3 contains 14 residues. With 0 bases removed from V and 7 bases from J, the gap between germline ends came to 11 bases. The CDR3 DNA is TGTGCCAGCAGCTTGGAAGGGTCGGGACAGCCCCAGCATTTT. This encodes CASSLEGSGQPQHF.

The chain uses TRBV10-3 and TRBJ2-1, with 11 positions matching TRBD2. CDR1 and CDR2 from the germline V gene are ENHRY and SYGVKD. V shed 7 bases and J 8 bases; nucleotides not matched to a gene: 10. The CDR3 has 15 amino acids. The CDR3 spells CAITATSGSLDEQFF. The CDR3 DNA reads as TGTGCCATCACCGCCACTAGCGGGAGTTTGGATGAGCAGTTCTTC.